This TCR beta chain was sequenced during a study of blood T cell repertoires in COVID-19 (TCRdb year 2020). Concerning the study at large: Samples covering the acute and convalescent phases of COVID-19 were provided by collaborators in the United States, Italy and Spain. The prospective study material was composed of cDNA or gDNA derived from T cells, B-cell-depleted T cells, or PBMCs. Subjects who had been exposed to COVID-19, were actively infected with it, or had recovered from it provided the deeply sampled blood TCRbeta repertoires that made up the dataset. The repertoires were released in a freely available public database intended as a resource for research on the immune response to SARS-CoV-2. The samples were drawn from two sources: the first 160 participants of the ongoing ImmuneRACE study, and about 1,300 subjects contributed by 6 global collaborators. Nearly every sample came with metadata listing a de-identified subject ID, COVID-19 status, age in years and sex. Where HLA class I and class II types were available, the types were taken from metadata supplied by the sample provider, not from assay-based typing.

What the study reported, not specific to this receptor: The quantity of clinical and demographic metadata differed by source and by participant and was supplied without curation.

To note about this clone: Its antigen has not been determined. No base quality values were provided; no much bigger clone lies one nucleotide off.

Including cysteine and phenylalanine, the CDR3 has 14 amino acids. The sequence is cut down to CDR3 DNA, 42 bases in frame from base 1. V and J lose 1 base and 2 bases, and a span of 6 bases separates them. Per the germline V gene (reference sequence), LGHDT is the CDR1 and YNNKEL is the CDR2. TCRbeta CDR3 regions were amplified from genomic DNA by means of the immunoSEQ Assay, a bias-controlled multiplex PCR. Turning to the authors' computational methods: Within the assay, amplification of reference gene primers was used to estimate how many nucleated cells each sample contained. To quantify the absolute abundance of each unique TCRbeta CDR3 rearrangement, sequence reads were collapsed and filtered. For each sample, productive Simpson clonality was calculated as the square root of Simpson's diversity index over productive rearrangements. The table comes from immuneACCESS by way of TCRdb, which keeps in-frame sequences with V and J called. Part of the clones is missing from these tables; in studies checked, under half for an unresolved V gene and the rest for unknown reasons. V, J and clone size are those of that table, while D and trimming were read from the DNA. A total of about 350,000 clones appear in this sample, 89% of them only once. The top ten constitute 3.9% of the sample.

At one collaborating source in Seattle, patients were enrolled during active infection and were followed longitudinally through the course of disease. Collaborating institutions collected whole blood in K2EDTA tubes following their own protocols. For TCRbeta analysis, collaborators shipped samples as frozen whole blood, isolated PBMCs, or DNA extracted from either of those sample types. The V and J segments used are TRBV3-1 (or the pseudogene TRBV3-2) and TRBJ1-3; too little of a D gene remains to name it. Material: peripheral blood. This clonotype originated in a woman aged 60-75 years with COVID-19, enrolled during active disease. The nucleotide sequence is given as TGTGCCAGCAGCCAAGGTAATGCTGGAAACACCATATATTTT. Translated, it reads CASSQGNAGNTIYF.